The 13 T cell receptor beta chains below were found in one sample sequenced in a study of persistence of HIV-infected CD4 T cells. Their specific antigens are unknown. This was the immunoSEQ version 4 assay in survey mode. Measured with immunoSEQ multiplex PCR; TCRdb has only the in-frame clones, and not every one. Of roughly 30,000 clones listed, 78% are singletons. Stimulation used approximately 9.6 ug/mL lysate from CMV-infected fibroblasts. CD40L-negative CD69-negative CD45RO-high memory CD4+ T cells were sorted as populations depleted of antigen-responding cells. The specimen was CD4+ T cells sorted from PBMCs after approximately 20-hour stimulation, collected from a patient who received antiretroviral therapy. Receptors originate from an adult woman with HIV who was CMV-seropositive.

The CDR3 bases are TGTGCCAGCAGCCCGAGGGGACAGGCAAACTATGGCTACACCTTC. It specifies CASSPRGQANYGYTF. The chain has TRBV9 and TRBJ1-2; 8 bases are a match to TRBD1. Germline CDR1 reads SGDLS; CDR2 reads YYNGEE. J was trimmed by 2 bases and V by 4 bases; bases with no gene match: 7. This CDR3 spans 15 amino acids.

The gene calls are TRBV5-4 and TRBJ2-3, with TRBD2 identical over 8 bases. This CDR3 comprises 15 residues. Germline V gives CDR1 SGHNT, CDR2 YYREEE (reference sequence). After removal of 4 bases from V and 1 base from J, the junction contained 5 bases not matched to a gene. As DNA, the CDR3 is TGTGCCAGCAGCCTGAATAGCGGGGGCACAGATACGCAGTATTTT. It codes for CASSLNSGGTDTQYF.

This clone was counted only a few times. This chain links TRBV19 with TRBJ1-5; tentatively, D is TRBD1 (5 bases). Germline V gives CDR1 LNHDA, CDR2 SQIVND (reference sequence). V was shortened by 4 bases and J by 6 bases, with 7 bases between the two germline ends. This CDR3 is 12 amino acids long. The CDR3 spells CASSRGTQPQHF. CDR3 in DNA: TGTGCCAGTAGTAGAGGGACTCAGCCCCAGCATTTT.

V is TRBV5-4 and J is TRBJ1-2; 11 nucleotides align to TRBD1. With 3 bases clipped from V and 9 bases from J, the junction kept 19 bases outside the gene matches. This CDR3 has 18 amino acids. Germline V CDR1 and CDR2: SGHNT, YYREEE (reference sequence). The CDR3: CASSYQIGQGASVMSYTF. DNA for the CDR3: TGTGCCAGCAGCTACCAGATTGGACAGGGGGCATCTGTGATGAGCTACACCTTC.

CDR3 in amino acids: CASSIGGDRGLSMNTEAFF. CDR3 in DNA: TGTGCCAGTAGTATTGGAGGGGACAGGGGGTTGTCGATGAACACTGAAGCTTTCTTT. This chain joins TRBV19 and TRBJ1-1; TRBD1 aligns across 11 bases. Germline V gives CDR1 LNHDA, CDR2 SQIVND (reference sequence). The trim removed 3 bases at V and 0 bases at J, leaving 12 bases unmatched. The CDR3 is 19 residues long.

Only a few counts were recorded for this clone. The V and J genes are TRBV7-9 and TRBJ2-7; D may correspond to TRBD1 or TRBD2 (5 bases each). Trimming shortened V by 4 bases and J by 1 base, and 17 bases separated the two germline ends. The germline gives CDR1 SEHNR, CDR2 FQNEAQ (reference sequence). The CDR3 has 16 amino acids. Here the CDR3 DNA reads TGTGCCAGCAGCTCCGCTGGGGGAATCGAGTCCTACGAGCAGTACTTC. It is translated as CASSSAGGIESYEQYF.

V usage is TRBV20-1 and J usage is TRBJ2-7; the D is unclear. CDR1 is DFQATT and CDR2 is SNEGSKA in the germline V gene (reference sequence). This CDR3 region has 11 residues. The V end was cut by 7 bases, the J end by 2 bases, with 9 bases between. As DNA, the CDR3 is TGCAGTGTACCGGGTCCCTACGAGCAGTACGTC. Encoded protein: CSVPGPYEQYV.

The chain is built from TRBV2 and TRBJ1-1, with TRBD1 matching over 9 bases. The CDR3 spans 11 residues. Germline V gene lookup returns CDR1 SNHLY and CDR2 FYNNEI. Trimming cost V 6 bases and J 9 bases; bases outside gene matches: 2. CDR3 bases: TGTGCCAGCAGAACAGGGGGCAAAGCTTTCTTT. It codes for CASRTGGKAFF. Supplemented by reference TRBV2 and TRBJ1-1, the full variable domain reads EPEVTQTPSHQVTQMGQEVILRCVPISNHLYFYWYRQILGQKVEFLVSFYNNEISEKSEIFDDQFSVERPDGSNFTLKIRSTKLEDSAMYFCASRTGGKAFFGQGTRLTVV.

This CDR3 is CASSFSLVQETQYF. CDR3 DNA sequence: TGTGCCAGCAGCTTCTCACTGGTCCAAGAGACCCAGTACTTC. This chain uses TRBV6-5 with TRBJ2-5, with D uncertain. Per the germline V gene, CDR1 is MNHEY and CDR2 is SVGAGI. The CDR3 is 14 residues long. V gave up 6 bases and J gave up 1 base, with 12 bases separating them.

V gene TRBV9 combines with J gene TRBJ2-5; TRBD2 matches at 10 bases. The CDR3 runs 14 residues. Germline loops: CDR1 SGDLS, CDR2 YYNGEE. With 6 bases clipped from V and 4 bases from J, the junction kept 6 bases outside the gene matches. CDR3 DNA sequence: TGTGCCAGCACACGAGCGGGGGGGATAGAGACCCAGTACTTC. Translated, it gives CASTRAGGIETQYF.

The chain employs TRBV7-3 and TRBJ2-5; tentatively, D is TRBD2 (5 bases). Germline V gene sequence: CDR1 SGHTA, CDR2 FQGTGA. The CDR3 covers 15 residues. V gave up 2 bases and J gave up 2 bases, with 12 bases separating them. The CDR3 sequence is CASSLSLGDQETQYF. The CDR3 DNA reads TGTGCCAGCAGCTTATCACTAGGTGATCAAGAGACCCAGTACTTC.

V is TRBV7-8 and J is TRBJ2-1, with a possible D match to TRBD2 (7 bases). V gave up 5 bases and J gave up 1 base, with 12 bases separating them. Per germline, CDR1 SGHVS and CDR2 FQNEAQ. This CDR3 comprises 15 residues. The CDR3 is CASSQGGGSYNEQFF. CDR3 in DNA: TGTGCCAGCAGCCAAGGGGGGGGATCCTACAATGAGCAGTTCTTC.

The rearrangement joins TRBV7-8 to TRBJ2-3; 7 positions match TRBD1. There are 13 residues in the CDR3. From germline, CDR1 is SGHVS and CDR2 FQNEAQ. V lost 5 bases and J lost 3; bases outside the gene matches: 2. CDR3 sequence reads: CASSQDRTDTQYF. In nucleotides, the CDR3 is TGTGCCAGCAGCCAGGACAGGACAGATACGCAGTATTTT.